These 15 T cell receptor beta chains share one sample of origin, sequenced in a study of post-analysis software for immune sequencing data. Overall study results and limits: TRBV5-6, TRBV5-1 and TRBV20-1 belonged to a set of about 5 TRBV segments that were more frequent in patients than controls.

The antigens for these receptors are not known. Prepared libraries of TCR beta cDNA carried unique molecular identifiers. TCRdb passed the PCR reads through MiXCR, listing each CDR3 protein once. The sample lists about 460,000 distinct CDR3 sequences, approximately 46% occurring once. The sequenced material came from blood. The receptor source for this set is a girl between 5 and 17 years old with multiple sclerosis.

V gene TRBV3-1 combines with J gene TRBJ2-4; 7 bases line up with TRBD2. Germline CDR1 reads LGHDT; CDR2 reads YNNKEL (reference sequence). This CDR3 comprises 12 residues. The junction had 4 bases not matched to a gene; V was cut back by 1 base and J by 13 bases. As DNA, the CDR3 is TGTGCCAGCAGCCAAGCGGCGGGGGAGCAGTACTTC. Amino acid sequence: CASSQAAGEQYF.

This clonotype has only a few counts. V is TRBV28 and J is TRBJ1-5, with 7 nucleotides matching TRBD1. The CDR3 loop spans 14 amino acids. V was clipped by 7 bases and J by 3 bases; unmatched bases: 6. CDR1 MDHEN and CDR2 SYDVKM come from the germline V gene. Here the CDR3 reads CASTGDRVNQPQHF. Here the CDR3 DNA reads TGTGCCAGCACTGGAGACAGGGTCAATCAGCCCCAGCATTTT.

This clonotype was observed a handful of times. The chain couples TRBV29-1 to TRBJ2-7; perhaps TRBD2 as D (6 bases). Trimming removed 6 bases at V and 2 bases at J, with 11 bases between. The CDR3 consists of 12 residues. Germline V gives CDR1 SQVTM, CDR2 ANQGSEA. As DNA, the CDR3 is TGCAGCGTAACCGGGGAGGCCTACGAGCAGTACTTC. Translated: CSVTGEAYEQYF.

This clonotype was seen once. The chain is built from TRBV20-1 and TRBJ2-7; 14 bases are a match to TRBD2. The CDR3 has 14 residues. Unmatched junction bases numbered 6, after V lost 6 bases and J lost 5 bases. The germline V gene encodes CDR1 DFQATT and CDR2 SNEGSKA (reference sequence). In DNA form, the CDR3 reads TGCAGTGCCGGGACTAGCGGGAGCACCCACGAGCAGTACTTC. Protein sequence: CSAGTSGSTHEQYF.

CDR3 protein: CASSLDPSGGGQPQHF. For the CDR3, the DNA is TGCGCCAGCAGCTTGGATCCTTCAGGGGGAGGTCAGCCCCAGCATTTT. The V and J genes are TRBV5-1 and TRBJ1-5; 7 bases line up with TRBD1. There are 16 residues in the CDR3. Trimming cost V 0 bases and J 6 bases; bases outside gene matches: 9. Germline assignment: CDR1 SGHRS and CDR2 YFSETQ. Complete variable domain (other parts from reference TRBV5-1 and TRBJ1-5): KAGVTQTPRYLIKTRGQQVTLSCSPISGHRSVSWYQQTPGQGLQFLFEYFSETQRNKGNFPGRFSGRQFSNSRSEMNVSTLELGDSALYLCASSLDPSGGGQPQHFGDGTRLSIL.

Concerning this clonotype: Relative to the germline gene, one junction end is altered; a read error may explain this. The chain uses TRBV5-1 and TRBJ2-1; 10 positions match TRBD1. The CDR3 runs 15 residues. The germline gives CDR1 SGHRS, CDR2 YFSETQ. The CDR3 DNA sequence: TGCGCCGGCAGCAACGGGACAGGGGCCTACAATGAGCAGTTCTTC. It translates to CAGSNGTGAYNEQFF. Looking up the rest from reference TRBV5-1 and TRBJ2-1 gives the full variable domain: KAGVTQTPRYLIKTRGQQVTLSCSPISGHRSVSWYQQTPGQGLQFLFEYFSETQRNKGNFPGRFSGRQFSNSRSEMNVSTLELGDSALYLCAGSNGTGAYNEQFFGPGTRLTVL.

The chain recombines TRBV7-2 with TRBJ1-2; D gene unclear. V was shortened by 4 bases and J by 8 bases, with 17 bases between the two germline ends. Germline CDR1 SGHTA, CDR2 FQGNSA. The CDR3 runs to 14 residues. CDR3 amino acids: CASSSPTSWEGYTF. The DNA of the CDR3 is TGTGCCAGCAGCTCCCCGACCAGTTGGGAGGGCTACACCTTC.

V is TRBV20-1 and J is TRBJ2-3, with D unclear. The CDR3 is 13 amino acids. V lost 3 bases to trimming and J lost 2 bases, with 9 bases between them. CDR1 and CDR2 from the germline V gene are DFQATT and SNEGSKA (reference sequence). DNA for the CDR3: TGCAGTGCTAGCGAAGGGAACACAGATACGCAGTATTTT. This codes for CSASEGNTDTQYF.

The chain carries TRBV20-1 and TRBJ2-7; TRBD1 aligns across 10 bases. CDR3 length: 14 amino acids. The germline gives CDR1 DFQATT, CDR2 SNEGSKA (reference sequence). With 3 bases clipped from V and 7 bases from J, the junction kept 9 bases outside the gene matches. In DNA, the CDR3 is TGCAGTGCTAGGGACGGGACAGGGGTTGGGGAGCAGTACTTC. Amino acid sequence: CSARDGTGVGEQYF.

In this sample, this clonotype turned up once. This sequence joins TRBV3-1 and TRBJ2-6; 9 nucleotides agree with TRBD1. This CDR3 spans 20 amino acids. The germline V gene has CDR1 LGHDT and CDR2 YNNKEL (reference sequence). The V gene end was trimmed by 4 bases and the J gene end by 2 bases; junction bases not matched to a gene: 15. Written as DNA, the CDR3 is TGTGCCAGCAGCCCTGTCATCCAGGGACAGGGTCAAACTGGGGCCAACGTCCTGACTTTC. Translation: CASSPVIQGQGQTGANVLTF.

The V and J genes are TRBV7-3 and TRBJ2-2, with D possibly matching TRBD2 (6 bases). With 4 bases removed from V and 2 bases from J, the gap between germline ends came to 17 bases. This CDR3 comprises 17 residues. Germline CDR1 SGHTA, CDR2 FQGTGA. In nucleotides, the CDR3 is TGTGCCAGCAGCTCTACGAGGAGCGGGCCCAACACCGGGGAGCTGTTTTTT. The encoded protein is CASSSTRSGPNTGELFF.

The count of this clonotype is one. V and J are TRBV27 and TRBJ2-7; 13 nucleotides agree with TRBD2. The CDR3 consists of 17 residues. The trim removed 6 bases at V and 2 bases at J, leaving 10 bases unmatched. CDR1 and CDR2 (germline): MNHEY, SMNVEV (reference sequence). CDR3 sequence reads: CASSRLAGGLRPYEQYF. CDR3 nucleotide sequence: TGTGCCAGCAGCAGACTAGCGGGAGGTCTCCGACCCTACGAGCAGTACTTC.

This clonotype was counted many times. The chain has TRBV29-1 and TRBJ2-7; D may match TRBD1 or TRBD2 (5 bases each). The germline CDR1 and CDR2 sequences are SQVTM and ANQGSEA. The CDR3 contains 13 residues. V lost 3 bases to trimming and J lost 7 bases, with 16 bases between them. Written as DNA, the CDR3 is TGCAGCGTTGACAAGGGGCGCACGGGGGAGCAGTACTTC. This gives the protein CSVDKGRTGEQYF.

The CDR3 DNA reads TGTGCCAGCAGCTTAGAGGTAGCGGAATTGAACAATGAGCAGTTCTTC. It translates to CASSLEVAELNNEQFF. This chain joins TRBV11-2 and TRBJ2-1, with D possibly being TRBD2 (6 bases). Looked up from germline, CDR1 is SGHAT and CDR2 is FQNNGV. V lost 0 bases to trimming and J lost 5 bases, with 14 bases between them. The CDR3 is made up of 16 amino acids.

This sequence joins TRBV20-1 and TRBJ1-5; 8 bases are shared with TRBD1. This CDR3 contains 14 residues. V was clipped by 2 bases and J by 3 bases; unmatched bases: 3. In germline, CDR1 is DFQATT, CDR2 SNEGSKA (reference sequence). CDR3 amino acids: CSARRTGFNQPQHF. The CDR3 DNA follows: TGCAGTGCTAGAAGGACAGGGTTCAATCAGCCCCAGCATTTT.